The 2 T cell receptor beta chains presented below share a single source sample, sequenced in a study of post-analysis software for immune sequencing data. Study observations and caveats: Five TRBV segments were significantly more frequent in patients than in controls. TRBV5-6, TRBV5-1 and TRBV20-1 were among these segments.

No antigen has been assigned to these receptors. TCR beta cDNA libraries had unique molecular identifiers. TCRdb independently ran MiXCR on the PCR reads; one entry per CDR3 protein. The sample lists about 500,000 distinct CDR3 sequences, approximately 45% occurring once. Input material: blood. These receptors came from a girl aged 10 to 17 with multiple sclerosis.

The CDR3 region is CASSDRDRVNEKLFF. CDR3 nucleotide sequence: TGTGCCAGCAGTGACAGGGACCGGGTGAATGAAAAACTGTTTTTT. The gene calls are TRBV6-1 and TRBJ1-4, with D possibly being TRBD1 (5 bases). CDR1 MNHNS and CDR2 SASEGT come from the germline V gene. This CDR3 comprises 15 residues. V was trimmed by 3 bases and J by 5 bases, leaving 13 bases between them.

This chain joins TRBV5-1 and TRBJ2-1; TRBD2 agrees at 9 bases. V shed 2 bases, J shed 4 bases, and the junction held 4 bases outside the gene matches. Per the germline V gene, CDR1 is SGHRS and CDR2 is YFSETQ. This CDR3 comprises 15 residues. This chain's CDR3 is CASSFGGRGYNEQFF. Here the CDR3 DNA reads TGCGCCAGCAGCTTTGGCGGGAGGGGTTACAATGAGCAGTTCTTC.